A selection of T cell receptor beta chains follows, all from one sample in a study of blood T cell repertoires in COVID-19. TCRdb keeps only in-frame clones here, not all; method: immunoSEQ multiplex PCR. The sample shows 150,000 to 200,000 clones, roughly four fifths of them seen only once. Material for sequencing was peripheral blood. The receptors were sampled from a man in his sixties with active or convalescent COVID-19. The CDR3 runs from the conserved cysteine through the conserved F or W. A D gene is named only where the DNA matches it firmly. Clone size is shown for a subset of rows, as once, few, many or a class of expanded clone.

13	TRBD1	TRBJ1-5	TRBV6-5	NA	CASSLDRDQPQHF	TGTGCCAGCAGCCTGGACAGGGACCAGCCCCAGCATTTT
16	TRBD1	TRBJ1-4	TRBV3-1/TRBV3-2	NA	CASSQGFQGGNEKLFF	TGTGCCAGCAGCCAAGGATTCCAGGGGGGTAATGAAAAACTGTTTTTT
15	NA	TRBJ2-7	TRBV18	few	CASSPRGLPSYEQYF	TGTGCCAGCTCACCACGGGGACTGCCCTCCTACGAGCAGTACTTC
16	NA	TRBJ1-1	TRBV5-1	NA	CASSLETHRSSTEAFF	TGCGCCAGCAGCTTGGAGACCCACAGGTCGAGTACTGAAGCTTTCTTT
17	TRBD1	TRBJ2-3	TRBV5-1	NA	CATSFGTGGSSTDTQYF	TGCGCCACCAGCTTCGGGACAGGGGGCTCTAGCACAGATACGCAGTATTTT
16	TRBD2	TRBJ2-7	TRBV6-1	NA	CASSGLGGTRYYEQYF	TGTGCCAGCAGTGGCCTGGGGGGGACGCGTTACTACGAGCAGTACTTC
14	NA	TRBJ1-5	TRBV19	NA	CASSIGHSNQPQHF	TGTGCCAGTAGTATTGGGCACAGCAATCAGCCCCAGCATTTT
16	NA	TRBJ1-1	TRBV6-5	NA	CASSYPRVGGNTEAFF	TGTGCCAGCAGTTACCCTCGGGTAGGGGGAAACACTGAAGCTTTCTTT
14	NA	TRBJ1-1	TRBV2	few	CASSAVGESTEAFF	TGTGCCAGCAGTGCGGTTGGGGAGAGCACTGAAGCTTTCTTT
12	TRBD1	TRBJ2-7	TRBV14	NA	CASSLQGNEQYF	TGTGCCAGCAGCTTACAGGGGAACGAGCAGTACTTC
16	NA	TRBJ1-2	TRBV10-3	NA	CAISESKGRGSIGYTF	TGTGCCATCAGTGAGTCTAAGGGGCGGGGGTCGATTGGCTACACCTTC
17	TRBD1	TRBJ1-3	TRBV3-1/TRBV3-2	NA	CASSQNLQGAPGNTIYF	TGTGCCAGCAGCCAAAATTTACAGGGGGCGCCTGGAAACACCATATATTTT
13	NA	TRBJ1-5	TRBV6-6	NA	CASTPDWNQPQHF	TGTGCCAGCACTCCGGACTGGAATCAGCCCCAGCATTTT
16	NA	TRBJ1-3	TRBV4-2	NA	CASSPDALRSGNTIYF	TGTGCCAGCAGCCCAGACGCCTTGCGCTCTGGAAACACCATATATTTT
12	NA	TRBJ2-7	TRBV2	NA	CASRTVLLEQYF	TGTGCCAGCAGGACAGTGCTCCTCGAGCAGTACTTC
15	NA	TRBJ2-7	TRBV18	NA	CASSPSVSGAYEQYF	TGTGCCAGCTCACCCTCCGTTAGCGGCGCCTACGAGCAGTACTTC
12	NA	TRBJ1-2	TRBV21-1	few	CASTPRPGGYTF	TGTGCCAGTACCCCTAGGCCCGGGGGCTACACCTTC
13	NA	TRBJ2-7	TRBV11-3	NA	CAPRGGFSYEQYF	TGTGCGCCAAGAGGTGGGTTCTCCTACGAGCAGTACTTC